This TCR beta chain was sequenced in a study of OX40 agonist ivuxolimab in advanced cancers. Study-wide background: Each patient was given ivuxolimab into a vein every 2 weeks, at 0.01 to 10 mg/kg. Treatment received earlier with anti-PD-1, anti-PD-L1 or anti-CTLA-4 agents was allowed, and over 30% had some.

Blood sampling took place at baseline, cycle 4 day 1, and cycle 7 day 1. Clones were read by immunoSEQ multiplex PCR, and TCRdb kept only the in-frame ones, dropping some. The sample shows approximately 90,000 clones, 70% to 90% of them seen only once. Material: CD4+ or CD8+ T cells sorted from blood, obtained in a trial of the OX40 agonist ivuxolimab. The TCR originated in an adult with an advanced solid tumor such as melanoma, head and neck, liver or kidney cancer.

CDR3 DNA sequence: TGTGCCAGCAGACACCGGAGCCTTTTCTACGAGCAGTACTTC. Residues: CASRHRSLFYEQYF. V is TRBV11-2 and J is TRBJ2-7, with D unresolved. The CDR3 has 14 residues. V gave up 6 bases and J gave up 3 bases, with 15 bases separating them. In germline, CDR1 is SGHAT, CDR2 FQNNGV.